Below, 23 T cell receptor beta chains from the same sample are listed, as sequenced in a study of control samples from healthy donors and cancer patients. TCRdb's copy holds only in-frame clones and misses some; the assay was immunoSEQ multiplex PCR. The sample consists of approximately 100,000 clones, 90% of them appearing once. Sequences were obtained from blood. All receptors derive from a human donor in good health. The donor label of this sample is uncertain.

On this clone: Other DNA variants within this sample encode the same CDR3. The rearrangement uses TRBV29-1 and TRBJ1-1; tentative D call: TRBD1 (6 bases). The germline CDR1 and CDR2 sequences are SQVTM and ANQGSEA. Trimming pared 5 bases from V and 0 bases from J, leaving 10 bases between. This CDR3 has 13 amino acids. CDR3 in DNA: TGCAGCGTTCAGGGGAGGATGAACACTGAAGCTTTCTTT. This codes for CSVQGRMNTEAFF.

The CDR3 nucleotides read TGTGCCACCTCGACAGGGCATCAGCCCCAGCATTTT. Amino acids: CATSTGHQPQHF. The chain employs TRBV24-1 and TRBJ1-5; 7 nucleotides match TRBD1. Germline CDR1 is KGHDR and CDR2 is SFDVKD. This CDR3 comprises 12 residues. Trimming removed 9 bases from V and 5 bases from J; junction bases left unmatched: 3.

This chain connects TRBV10-3 to TRBJ2-1; D remains ambiguous. Germline V gives CDR1 ENHRY, CDR2 SYGVKD. Deletions cut 3 bases from V and 10 bases from J, with 16 bases between. CDR3 length equals 14 residues. The CDR3 is CAISDNRLRHEQFF. In DNA form, the CDR3 reads TGTGCCATCAGTGATAACCGCCTAAGGCACGAGCAGTTCTTC.

CDR3 nucleotide sequence: TGTGCCAGCAGCTCAAGGACAGTGAACACTGAAGCTTTCTTT. Its protein is CASSSRTVNTEAFF. The chain has TRBV13 and TRBJ1-1; D perhaps matches TRBD1 (6 bases). CDR3 length: 14 amino acids. The germline gives CDR1 PRHDT, CDR2 FYEKMQ (reference sequence). V was pared by 4 bases and J by 0 bases, with 9 bases between.

This sequence joins TRBV27 and TRBJ2-1; 7 positions agree with TRBD2. The length of the CDR3 is 14 residues. V lost 0 bases, J lost 9 bases, and 5 bases stayed unmatched. CDR1 MNHEY and CDR2 SMNVEV come from the germline V gene (reference sequence). CDR3 DNA sequence: TGTGCCAGCAGTTTATCTCGTGGGGGGGGTGAGCAGTTCTTC. As protein: CASSLSRGGGEQFF.

The J gene is TRBJ2-1, the V gene TRBV28; unclear D gene. This CDR3 is built from 14 residues. V was shortened by 4 bases and J by 3 bases, with 10 bases between the two germline ends. The germline gives CDR1 MDHEN, CDR2 SYDVKM. DNA of the CDR3: TGTGCCAGCAGTTCTAGGGCTTTCTACAATGAGCAGTTCTTC. Translated: CASSSRAFYNEQFF.

J is TRBJ1-4 and V is TRBV28; weak D call: TRBD1 (5 bases). The CDR3 covers 16 residues. With 5 bases removed from V and 3 bases from J, the gap between germline ends came to 16 bases. Germline V gives CDR1 MDHEN, CDR2 SYDVKM. CDR3 amino acids: CASSPPSGRANEKLFF. The CDR3, as DNA: TGTGCCAGCAGTCCCCCTTCAGGGAGGGCTAATGAAAAACTGTTTTTT.

The CDR3 loop is CASSSQGLANYGYTF. The DNA of the CDR3 is TGTGCCAGTAGTAGTCAAGGATTAGCTAACTATGGCTACACCTTC. The chain recombines TRBV19 with TRBJ1-2; D remains ambiguous. V was trimmed by 4 bases and J by 0 bases, leaving 12 bases between them. In germline, CDR1 is LNHDA, CDR2 SQIVND (reference sequence). The CDR3 consists of 15 residues.

The chain links TRBV27 to TRBJ1-6; 7 bases match TRBD1. The V and J ends lost 7 bases and 7 bases, in that order; junction bases with no gene match: 10. The CDR3 is made up of 15 amino acids. The V gene's germline CDR1 is MNHEY and CDR2 SMNVEV (reference sequence). The CDR3 DNA follows: TGTGCCAGCACCGAGACAGGGATTGGCAATTCACCCCTCCACTTT. Amino acid sequence: CASTETGIGNSPLHF.

V gene TRBV6-5 combines with J gene TRBJ1-1; no definite D call. Per the germline V gene, CDR1 is MNHEY and CDR2 is SVGAGI. The CDR3 runs to 13 residues. V dropped 0 bases and J dropped 4 bases, with 6 bases sitting between them. CDR3 protein: CASSYSRVTEAFF. DNA of the CDR3: TGTGCCAGCAGTTACTCAAGGGTCACTGAAGCTTTCTTT.

J is TRBJ1-5 and V is TRBV28; tentative D call: TRBD1 (5 bases). The ends were cut back, 4 bases at V and 4 bases at J, with 14 bases in the middle. From germline, CDR1 is MDHEN and CDR2 SYDVKM. CDR3 size: 15 residues. CDR3 DNA: TGTGCCAGCAGTTCATACTTGACAGTAAATCAGCCCCAGCATTTT. It codes for CASSSYLTVNQPQHF.

V is TRBV29-1 and J is TRBJ1-3; TRBD1 matches at 9 bases. The J segment lost 1 base and the V segment lost 6 bases, leaving 4 bases of the junction unmatched. CDR3 size: 14 residues. CDR1 is SQVTM, CDR2 ANQGSEA, per germline. The CDR3 bases are TGCAGCGTCGCCGACAGGGGGTCTGGAAACACCATATATTTT. Translated: CSVADRGSGNTIYF.

This chain links TRBV6-2 or TRBV6-3 with TRBJ1-1; TRBD1 is a possible D gene (6 bases). CDR1 and CDR2 (germline): MNHEY, SVGEGT. V lost 2 bases, J lost 6 bases, and 13 bases lay in between. This CDR3 comprises 14 residues. CDR3 amino acids: CASSYNTGKSEAFF. Here the CDR3 DNA reads TGTGCCAGCAGTTACAATACAGGGAAATCTGAAGCTTTCTTT.

This chain uses TRBV5-1 with TRBJ2-7, with 8 bases matching TRBD1. This CDR3 is 15 amino acids long. V shed 0 bases, J shed 5 bases, and the junction held 7 bases outside the gene matches. Germline V gene data show CDR1 as SGHRS and CDR2 as YFSETQ. In nucleotides, the CDR3 is TGCGCCAGCAGCTTGGCCGACAGGGGCAAGGACGAGCAGTACTTC. Translating gives CASSLADRGKDEQYF.

This chain connects TRBV19 to TRBJ2-5; tentatively, D is TRBD2 (5 bases). The CDR3 contains 15 residues. V lost 3 bases, J lost 0 bases, and 11 bases lay in between. The V gene's germline CDR1 is LNHDA and CDR2 SQIVND (reference sequence). The CDR3 coding sequence is TGTGCCAGTAGTATCCGAGGGCCTAACCAAGAGACCCAGTACTTC. Translating gives CASSIRGPNQETQYF.

This clone was recorded only once. This chain connects TRBV10-3 to TRBJ1-1; D not certain. The CDR3 has 13 residues. Trimming cost V 4 bases and J 4 bases, with 10 bases left between them. Germline-derived CDR1 and CDR2 are ENHRY and SYGVKD. CDR3 residues: CAISVGYGTEAFF. The CDR3 DNA sequence: TGTGCCATCAGTGTGGGTTATGGCACTGAAGCTTTCTTT.

This clone was found once. This chain joins TRBV5-6 and TRBJ2-1; 8 nucleotides align to TRBD2. The germline V gene encodes CDR1 SGHDT and CDR2 YYEEEE. The CDR3 sequence is 17 residues long. Trimming removed 0 bases from V and 7 bases from J; junction bases left unmatched: 12. The CDR3 DNA reads TGTGCCAGCAGCTTGGAAGGCTCGGGGGGGAGGCAGAATGAGCAGTTCTTC. This sequence encodes CASSLEGSGGRQNEQFF.

The chain links TRBV7-2 to TRBJ1-2; D is perhaps TRBD1 (5 bases). There are 15 residues in the CDR3. With 4 bases removed from V and 2 bases from J, the gap between germline ends came to 14 bases. Germline loops: CDR1 SGHTA, CDR2 FQGNSA. This CDR3 is CASSSGGFVNYGYTF. The CDR3 DNA sequence: TGTGCCAGCAGCTCTGGGGGGTTCGTGAACTATGGCTACACCTTC.

The chain carries TRBV6-5 and TRBJ2-7, with 7 bases identical to TRBD1. Germline values: CDR1 MNHEY, CDR2 SVGAGI. This CDR3 spans 13 amino acids. Trimming cost V 6 bases and J 1 base; bases outside gene matches: 3. The CDR3 reads CASRKTGSYEQYF. CDR3 DNA: TGTGCCAGCAGAAAGACAGGGTCCTACGAGCAGTACTTC.

The chain uses TRBV30 and TRBJ2-1, with D possibly being TRBD1 or TRBD2 (6 bases each). V lost 2 bases to trimming and J lost 0 bases, with 14 bases between them. The germline V gene encodes CDR1 GTSNPN and CDR2 SVGIG (reference sequence). The CDR3 runs 16 residues. The CDR3 region is CAWSIKGGYSYNEQFF. The CDR3 bases are TGTGCCTGGAGTATTAAGGGGGGTTACTCCTACAATGAGCAGTTCTTC.

This clone came up once. The chain recombines TRBV18 with TRBJ1-6, with D hard to call. The CDR3 is 13 amino acids. Germline lookup yields CDR1 KGHSH and CDR2 LQKENI. V shed 2 bases and J shed 5 bases, with 4 bases lying between them. CDR3 sequence: CASSPGDNSPLHF. Here the CDR3 DNA reads TGTGCCAGCTCACCAGGAGATAATTCACCCCTCCACTTT.

The V and J genes are TRBV10-1 and TRBJ1-1; D unresolved. The CDR3 is 12 residues long. Trimming took off 0 bases at V and 8 bases at J, with 7 bases between the two ends. Germline V CDR1 and CDR2: WNHNN, SYGVQD (reference sequence). This CDR3 reads CASSESGTEAFF. The CDR3 DNA follows: TGCGCCAGCAGTGAGTCGGGTACCGAAGCTTTCTTT.

V usage is TRBV19 and J usage is TRBJ2-3, with 9 bases matching TRBD2. Germline values: CDR1 LNHDA, CDR2 SQIVND (reference sequence). Trimming cost V 8 bases and J 4 bases; bases outside gene matches: 13. This CDR3 comprises 16 residues. CDR3 DNA sequence: TGTGCCAGTTCAAGACGCCCTGCGGGGGGGTCAGATACGCAGTATTTT. It is translated as CASSRRPAGGSDTQYF.